This T cell receptor beta chain was captured by sequencing in a study of blood T cell repertoires in COVID-19. Study at large: In each case, the material was cDNA or gDNA derived from T cells, B-cell-depleted T cells, or PBMCs.

The CDR3 runs to 17 residues. The germline V and J ends were trimmed by 5 bases and 3 bases, with 23 bases remaining between them. Germline lookup yields CDR1 SGHTA and CDR2 FQGNSA. Profiled with immunoSEQ multiplex PCR; TCRdb holds only in-frame clones, not every one. Here the sample spans about 180,000 clones, roughly 87% being singletons. The TCR originated in a woman aged 50 to 60 with acute or convalescent COVID-19. J is TRBJ2-7 and V is TRBV7-2; D possibly corresponds to TRBD1 (6 bases). The material sequenced was peripheral blood. As DNA, the CDR3 is TGTGCCAGCAGCGCCCAGACCGGGACACGGATTCTCTACGAGCAGTACTTC. This gives the protein CASSAQTGTRILYEQYF.